What follows are 28 T cell receptor beta chains derived from one specimen sequenced in a study of blood T cells in healthy people across ages. Primed by a sample-barcoded 5' primer and a J-beta primer mix, a second PCR proceeded for 7 to 11 cycles. Using its own MiXCR run on the 5' RACE reads, TCRdb lists one record per CDR3 protein. The sample yields about 900,000 distinct CDR3 sequences, approximately 49% seen once. The sequenced material came from blood. The receptors come from a man under 40 in good health.

The chain carries TRBV6-6 and TRBJ1-5; D unclear. This CDR3 is built from 13 residues. Germline V gene data show CDR1 as MNHNY and CDR2 as SVGAGI (reference sequence). Trimming cost V 2 bases and J 4 bases, with 6 bases left between them. For the CDR3, the DNA is TGTGCCAGCAGTTACAGACCAAATCAGCCCCAGCATTTT. Its protein is CASSYRPNQPQHF.

This clonotype occurred a few times. The rearrangement joins TRBV12-3 or TRBV12-4 to TRBJ2-5; D is tentatively TRBD1 or TRBD2 (5 bases each). Trimming pared 8 bases from V and 1 base from J, leaving 8 bases between. The CDR3 runs 12 residues. CDR3 residues: CASLGAQETQYF. CDR3 coding DNA: TGTGCCAGCCTCGGGGCCCAAGAGACCCAGTACTTC.

V is TRBV15 and J is TRBJ1-2; D is perhaps TRBD1 (5 bases). V was cut by 5 bases and J by 6 bases, with 7 bases left in between. This CDR3 contains 11 residues. Germline values: CDR1 LNHNV, CDR2 YYDKDF (reference sequence). CDR3 protein: CATSPGDGYTF. For the CDR3, the DNA is TGTGCCACCAGCCCGGGGGATGGCTACACCTTC.

This clonotype was detected once. The V and J genes are TRBV7-2 and TRBJ1-4, with no clear D. The V end lost 2 bases, the J end lost 4 bases, and 14 bases lay between the germline ends. Germline loops: CDR1 SGHTA, CDR2 FQGNSA. The CDR3 is 16 residues long. DNA for the CDR3: TGTGCCAGCAGCTTACCAACCCCAGCAAATAATGAAAAACTGTTTTTT. Encoded protein: CASSLPTPANNEKLFF.

The V call is TRBV7-2, the J call TRBJ1-2; 9 bases agree with TRBD1. The V and J ends lost 3 bases and 7 bases, in that order; junction bases with no gene match: 6. Per the germline V gene, CDR1 is SGHTA and CDR2 is FQGNSA. This CDR3 has 14 residues. The CDR3 is CASSLGTGIGGYTF. DNA of the CDR3: TGTGCCAGCAGCTTGGGGACAGGGATTGGTGGCTACACCTTC. The full variable domain, with the rest looked up from reference TRBV7-2 and TRBJ1-2, is GAGVSQSPSNKVTEKGKDVELRCDPISGHTALYWYRQSLGQGLEFLIYFQGNSAPDKSGLPSDRFSAERTGGSVSTLTIQRTQQEDSAVYLCASSLGTGIGGYTFGSGTRLTVV.

This clonotype has only a few counts. The chain is built from TRBV2 and TRBJ2-5, with 11 bases identical to TRBD2. CDR3 size: 14 residues. V gave up 7 bases and J gave up 3 bases; unmatched junction bases: 4. Germline V gene sequence: CDR1 SNHLY, CDR2 FYNNEI. As DNA, the CDR3 is TGTGCCAGCACCATACTAGCGGGGGAAGAGACCCAGTACTTC. This translates into CASTILAGEETQYF.

V is TRBV12-3 or TRBV12-4 and J is TRBJ2-3, with D possibly being TRBD2 (5 bases). The CDR3 extends over 14 amino acids. Trimming cost V 3 bases and J 4 bases, with 11 bases left between them. The CDR3 sequence: CASSLCGRSDTQYF. The DNA for the CDR3 is TGTGCCAGCAGTTTGTGCGGGCGGTCAGATACGCAGTATTTT.

This chain connects TRBV7-2 to TRBJ1-4, with D tentatively TRBD1 (6 bases). CDR1 and CDR2 (germline): SGHTA, FQGNSA. The CDR3 is 17 amino acids. V lost 1 base and J 3 bases, leaving 15 bases between the germline ends. CDR3 protein: CASSLGAGAGANEKLFF. CDR3 DNA sequence: TGTGCCAGCAGCTTAGGGGCAGGGGCCGGGGCTAATGAAAAACTGTTTTTT.

This clonotype was seen only a few times. The genes are TRBV3-1 and TRBJ2-5, with TRBD1 as a possible D gene (6 bases). CDR3 length: 12 residues. The germline V and J ends were trimmed by 3 bases and 11 bases, with 13 bases remaining between them. Germline CDR1 is LGHDT and CDR2 is YNNKEL (reference sequence). The CDR3 sequence: CASSHRGREQYF. The CDR3 DNA is TGTGCCAGCAGCCACAGGGGACGAGAGCAGTACTTC.

This clonotype turned up a few times. V and J are TRBV12-3 or TRBV12-4 and TRBJ1-2; no firm D call. The CDR3 runs to 13 residues. Deletions cut 4 bases from V and 2 bases from J, with 8 bases between. The CDR3 here is CASSSVINYGYTF. The CDR3 bases are TGTGCCAGCAGTTCCGTCATAAACTATGGCTACACCTTC.

This clonotype was counted many times. The chain is built from TRBV7-2 and TRBJ1-2; D ambiguous. CDR3 length: 15 residues. V lost 7 bases and J 1 base, leaving 16 bases between the germline ends. Germline loops: CDR1 SGHTA, CDR2 FQGNSA. CDR3 sequence (DNA): TGTGCCAGCACCACAAGGGCGGGGAGTAACTATGGCTACACCTTC. Translation gives CASTTRAGSNYGYTF.

This chain uses TRBV9 with TRBJ1-6; possibly TRBD1 for D (5 bases). Trimming removed 4 bases at V and 14 bases at J, with 19 bases between. The CDR3 totals 14 residues. From germline, CDR1 is SGDLS and CDR2 YYNGEE. CDR3 sequence (DNA): TGTGCCAGCAGCCCGGGACTTAGCCCGGTCACCCTCCACTTT. Translation: CASSPGLSPVTLHF.

The gene calls are TRBV4-1 and TRBJ1-2; maybe TRBD1 (6 bases). This CDR3 has 17 residues. V lost 1 base and J lost 0, with 15 bases in between. CDR1 and CDR2 from the germline V gene are MGHRA and YSYEKL. The CDR3 is CASSQGPGALPNYGYTF. The CDR3 nucleotides read TGCGCCAGCAGCCAAGGTCCAGGGGCTCTACCTAACTATGGCTACACCTTC.

This rearrangement joins TRBV9 to TRBJ2-3; 16 nucleotides align to TRBD2. CDR1 SGDLS and CDR2 YYNGEE come from the germline V gene. Germline trimming cut 2 bases from V and 2 bases from J; bases unmatched to any gene: 2. This CDR3 has 17 residues. The chain's CDR3 is CASSVGTSGGATDTQYF. The DNA of the CDR3 is TGTGCCAGCAGCGTCGGGACTAGCGGGGGGGCCACAGATACGCAGTATTTT.

V and J are TRBV20-1 and TRBJ2-4, with 11 bases lining up with TRBD1. The junction had 3 bases not matched to a gene; V was cut back by 3 bases and J by 8 bases. The CDR3 length is 13 residues. Germline CDR1 is DFQATT and CDR2 is SNEGSKA (reference sequence). As DNA, the CDR3 is TGCAGTGCTAGCCGGGACAGGGGGGACATTCAGTACTTC. Its translation: CSASRDRGDIQYF.

This clonotype was observed a few times. The CDR3 sequence is CASSSLRTGQLDEQYF. In DNA form, the CDR3 reads TGTGCCAGCAGTTCCCTTCGGACAGGGCAACTCGACGAGCAGTACTTC. This chain joins TRBV6-5 and TRBJ2-7; TRBD1 matches at 8 bases. The CDR3 has 16 residues. CDR1 and CDR2 (germline): MNHEY, SVGAGI. With V trimmed by 4 bases and J by 5 bases, 13 bases remained unmatched.

The gene calls are TRBV20-1 and TRBJ2-5, with 8 positions matching TRBD2. The CDR3 spans 14 residues. Germline assignment: CDR1 DFQATT and CDR2 SNEGSKA (reference sequence). V was clipped by 3 bases and J by 4 bases; unmatched bases: 7. The CDR3 nucleotides read TGCAGTGCTAGGCCACGGACTAGCCCAGAGACCCAGTACTTC. It specifies CSARPRTSPETQYF.

This clonotype was observed many times. The chain uses TRBV7-3 and TRBJ2-4; D tentatively fits TRBD1 or TRBD2 (6 bases each). The CDR3 is 15 residues long. The ends were cut back, 5 bases at V and 4 bases at J, with 15 bases in the middle. CDR1 SGHTA and CDR2 FQGTGA come from the germline V gene. This CDR3 is CASSQGGGAKNIQYF. The CDR3 region has the DNA TGTGCCAGCAGCCAAGGAGGGGGAGCGAAAAACATTCAGTACTTC.

V usage is TRBV7-9 and J usage is TRBJ2-7; 8 nucleotides match TRBD1. Germline-derived CDR1 and CDR2 are SEHNR and FQNEAQ (reference sequence). The CDR3 contains 12 residues. V was pared by 8 bases and J by 5 bases, with 5 bases of the junction left unmatched. CDR3 in amino acids: CASGQGFDEQYF. CDR3 DNA sequence: TGTGCCAGCGGACAGGGATTTGACGAGCAGTACTTC.

This clonotype was found a few times. The rearrangement links TRBV29-1 to TRBJ2-1; D is uncertain. Germline V lookup: CDR1 SQVTM, CDR2 ANQGSEA. Trimming stripped 8 bases from V and 7 bases from J, with 12 bases between. CDR3 length: 11 amino acids. CDR3 sequence: CSPWTDNEQFF. In DNA, the CDR3 is TGCAGCCCCTGGACGGATAATGAGCAGTTCTTC.

The rearrangement uses TRBV11-2 and TRBJ2-1; D is unclear. The J call may be mistaken, given a closer DNA end match to TRBJ2-7. This CDR3 has 13 amino acids. CDR1 SGHAT and CDR2 FQNNGV come from the germline V gene. In DNA, the CDR3 is TGTGCCAGCAGCGCCCAGTCGTACAATGAGCAGTACTTC. Translated: CASSAQSYNEQYF.

DNA of the CDR3: TGTGCCAGCAGCAAGACGGTCGGGGGGCCGAACACCGGGGAGCTGTTTTTT. Protein: CASSKTVGGPNTGELFF. The rearrangement links TRBV7-2 to TRBJ2-2; D possibly corresponds to TRBD2 (7 bases). The length of the CDR3 is 17 residues. The germline V and J ends were trimmed by 5 bases and 0 bases, with 16 bases remaining between them. Per the germline V gene, CDR1 is SGHTA and CDR2 is FQGNSA. Using reference TRBV7-2 and TRBJ2-2 for the parts outside the CDR3, the full variable domain is GAGVSQSPSNKVTEKGKDVELRCDPISGHTALYWYRQSLGQGLEFLIYFQGNSAPDKSGLPSDRFSAERTGGSVSTLTIQRTQQEDSAVYLCASSKTVGGPNTGELFFGEGSRLTVL.

This clonotype appeared a few times. The V call is TRBV7-9, the J call TRBJ2-1; 9 nucleotides line up with TRBD2. CDR1 is SEHNR and CDR2 is FQNEAQ in the germline V gene (reference sequence). This CDR3 contains 15 residues. V gave up 5 bases and J gave up 10 bases; unmatched junction bases: 12. In nucleotides, the CDR3 is TGTGCCAGCAGCATTAGCGGGGGCCTCCAGGTCGAGCAGTTCTTC. Encoded protein: CASSISGGLQVEQFF.

The V gene is TRBV20-1, the J gene TRBJ1-5, with D uncertain. With 1 base removed from V and 7 bases from J, the gap between germline ends came to 8 bases. The CDR3 has 12 amino acids. CDR1 is DFQATT and CDR2 is SNEGSKA in the germline V gene (reference sequence). CDR3 bases: TGCAGTGCTAGAGCGGGAAGCCAGCCCCAGCATTTT. Its protein is CSARAGSQPQHF.

Concerning this clonotype itself: At one end the junction does not follow the germline gene, possibly because of a read error. V is TRBV20-1 and J is TRBJ2-7; no reliable D call. The CDR3 runs to 14 residues. From germline, CDR1 is DFQATT and CDR2 SNEGSKA (reference sequence). The CDR3 DNA reads as TGCAGTGCTAGGTTTTATGGCAGCTCCGACGAGCAGTACTTC. It yields the protein CSARFYGSSDEQYF.

This clonotype was found many times. The chain links TRBV5-1 to TRBJ2-7; the match to TRBD1 covers 8 bases. J was trimmed by 1 base and V by 3 bases; bases with no gene match: 9. Germline V gene lookup returns CDR1 SGHRS and CDR2 YFSETQ. This CDR3 is built from 16 residues. CDR3 residues: CASSSQGQGASYEQYF. DNA of the CDR3: TGCGCCAGCAGCTCTCAAGGACAGGGAGCTTCCTACGAGCAGTACTTC.

This clonotype was counted a single time. The V call is TRBV20-1, the J call TRBJ1-6; the match to TRBD1 covers 8 bases. The CDR3 totals 14 residues. The V gene end was trimmed by 3 bases and the J gene end by 10 bases; junction bases not matched to a gene: 8. From germline, CDR1 is DFQATT and CDR2 SNEGSKA (reference sequence). CDR3 bases: TGCAGTGCTAGCTTCCTCCGGACAGGGTCACCCCTCCACTTT. Amino acids: CSASFLRTGSPLHF.

There are a few counts of this clonotype. The chain recombines TRBV6-2 or TRBV6-3 with TRBJ1-5, with no clear D. CDR3 size: 14 residues. V lost 10 bases and J 2 bases, leaving 15 bases between the germline ends. Germline loops: CDR1 MNHEY, CDR2 SVGEGT. The CDR3: CAIGLSGGNQPQHF. For the CDR3, the DNA is TGTGCCATCGGACTGAGTGGCGGCAATCAGCCCCAGCATTTT.